This is a list of T cell receptor beta chains from one sample in a study of blood T cell repertoires in COVID-19. Method: immunoSEQ multiplex PCR; TCRdb's copy keeps in-frame clones and lacks some. This sample has 310,000 or so clones; roughly nine tenths occur once, and the top ten carry about 2.2%. Sample: peripheral blood. Receptors were obtained from a woman aged 45-60 years who had recovered from COVID-19. CDR3s include the opening cysteine and the closing phenylalanine or tryptophan. A D gene is named only where the DNA matches it firmly. The size of a clone is reported for some rows only, either as once, few or many, or as a class for expanded clones.

J: TRBJ2-1; D: NA; V: TRBV7-5; size: NA; DNA: TGTGCCAGAAGCAGGAGTTTCGGACTAGCGCACTACAATGAGCAGTTCTTC; CDR3: CARSRSFGLAHYNEQFF
J: TRBJ1-3; D: TRBD1; V: TRBV19; size: NA; DNA: TGTGCCAGTATCCCGACAGGGCCTGGAAACACCATATATTTT; CDR3: CASIPTGPGNTIYF
J: TRBJ2-2; D: TRBD1; V: TRBV7-3; size: once; DNA: TGTGCCAGCACCTCGGGTAGGACAGGGCGAACCGGGGAGCTGTTTTTT; CDR3: CASTSGRTGRTGELFF
J: TRBJ2-1; D: TRBD1; V: TRBV27; size: NA; DNA: TGTGCCAGCAGCCTAGAGGGGCCGGGACAGAACCTTTACAATGAGCAGTTCTTC; CDR3: CASSLEGPGQNLYNEQFF
J: TRBJ2-3; D: TRBD2; V: TRBV5-1; size: NA; DNA: TGCGCCAGCAGCCATGGGCATTCCGGCGGGAGGGCCGAAGATACGCAGTATTTT; CDR3: CASSHGHSGGRAEDTQYF
J: TRBJ1-2; D: NA; V: TRBV28; size: NA; DNA: TGTGCCAGCAGGGCACAAGAAACTGGCTACACCTTC; CDR3: CASRAQETGYTF
J: TRBJ2-1; D: NA; V: TRBV9; size: NA; DNA: TGTGCCAGCAGCCAGGGGGGACTCCACTACAATGAGCAGTTCTTC; CDR3: CASSQGGLHYNEQFF
J: TRBJ1-1; D: TRBD1; V: TRBV7-9; size: NA; DNA: TGTGCCAGCAGCTTAGCAACAGGGGATTTCACTGAAGCTTTCTTT; CDR3: CASSLATGDFTEAFF
J: TRBJ2-3; D: NA; V: TRBV25-1; size: NA; DNA: TGTGCCAGCAGTGAATCTACTATCCCCCAAGTGGATACGCAGTATTTT; CDR3: CASSESTIPQVDTQYF
J: TRBJ1-2; D: NA; V: TRBV27; size: NA; DNA: TGTGCCAGCAGTTTCCTTTTGGGAGGGGTCGATGGCTACACCTTC; CDR3: CASSFLLGGVDGYTF
J: TRBJ1-2; D: NA; V: TRBV6-6; size: NA; DNA: TGTGCCAGCAGTTCCCACCAGCAGGGGCTGAGTGGCTACACCTTC; CDR3: CASSSHQQGLSGYTF
J: TRBJ1-2; D: NA; V: TRBV19; size: NA; DNA: TGTGCCACCGTTCAGATCGGCCCCGGGTCCTATGGCTACACCTTC; CDR3: CATVQIGPGSYGYTF
J: TRBJ1-1; D: NA; V: TRBV4-2; size: NA; DNA: TGTGCCAGCAGCCAAGATTTGGGGCGCGAAGCTTTCTTT; CDR3: CASSQDLGREAFF
J: TRBJ1-2; D: NA; V: TRBV19; size: NA; DNA: TGTGCCAGTAGGCTGGGGCAAAGCTATGGCTACACCTTC; CDR3: CASRLGQSYGYTF
J: TRBJ2-1; D: TRBD2; V: TRBV5-4; size: NA; DNA: TGTGCCAGCAGCAAGGGACTAGCTGAAATCTACAATGAGCAGTTCTTC; CDR3: CASSKGLAEIYNEQFF
J: TRBJ2-1; D: TRBD2; V: TRBV4-1; size: once; DNA: TGCGCCAGCAGCCAAGTATGGGCTAGCGGTTACAATGAGCAGTTCTTC; CDR3: CASSQVWASGYNEQFF
J: TRBJ2-1; D: TRBD1; V: TRBV27; size: NA; DNA: TGTGCCAGCAAGATGGACAGGTTCTCCTACAATGAGCAGTTCTTC; CDR3: CASKMDRFSYNEQFF
J: TRBJ1-2; D: NA; V: TRBV7-2; size: NA; DNA: TGTGCCAGCAGCTACGACACGGGCTACACCTTC; CDR3: CASSYDTGYTF
J: TRBJ2-5; D: NA; V: TRBV18; size: NA; DNA: TGTGCCAGCTCACCAAATGGGGCTGAACGGGAGACCCAGTACTTC; CDR3: CASSPNGAERETQYF
J: TRBJ2-5; D: NA; V: TRBV4-2; size: NA; DNA: TGTGCCAGCAGCTCCGGGCCGGGGGAGACCCAGTACTTC; CDR3: CASSSGPGETQYF
J: TRBJ2-3; D: TRBD2; V: TRBV4-2; size: NA; DNA: TGTGCCAGCAGCCAGGTACTAGCGGTTAGCACAGATACGCAGTATTTT; CDR3: CASSQVLAVSTDTQYF
J: TRBJ1-6; D: NA; V: TRBV6-2/TRBV6-3; size: NA; DNA: TGTGCCAGCAGTTACTCGGCGGATAATTCACCCCTCCACTTT; CDR3: CASSYSADNSPLHF
J: TRBJ1-6; D: NA; V: TRBV21-1; size: NA; DNA: TGTGCCAGCAGCAAAGGGACAGGTCCAGACTACTCACCCCTCCACTTT; CDR3: CASSKGTGPDYSPLHF
J: TRBJ2-1; D: NA; V: TRBV6-6; size: NA; DNA: TGTGCCAGCAGTTACTCTGCCAGGGGAACCCTCAATGAGCAGTTCTTC; CDR3: CASSYSARGTLNEQFF
J: TRBJ2-5; D: NA; V: TRBV28; size: NA; DNA: TGTGCCAGCAGTTTGCCCTCTCCAGGGAAAGAGACCCAGTACTTC; CDR3: CASSLPSPGKETQYF
J: TRBJ2-3; D: TRBD2; V: TRBV7-9; size: NA; DNA: TGTGCCAGCAGCCCGGGACTAGGAGAAAAGACAGATACGCAGTATTTT; CDR3: CASSPGLGEKTDTQYF
J: TRBJ2-3; D: NA; V: TRBV5-1; size: few; DNA: TGCGCCAGCAGCTTGGACTACACAGATACGCAGTATTTT; CDR3: CASSLDYTDTQYF
J: TRBJ1-3; D: NA; V: TRBV2; size: many; DNA: TGTGCCAAGTCGACAGGCCCGACTGGAAACACCATATATTTT; CDR3: CAKSTGPTGNTIYF
J: TRBJ2-7; D: NA; V: TRBV24-1; size: NA; DNA: TGTGCCACCAGTGATTCTAGCTCCTACGAGCAGTACTTC; CDR3: CATSDSSSYEQYF
J: TRBJ2-5; D: TRBD2; V: TRBV6-5; size: NA; DNA: TGTGCCAGCAGTCTGGCGGGAGGGCCGGGGGAGACCCAGTACTTC; CDR3: CASSLAGGPGETQYF
J: TRBJ1-2; D: TRBD1; V: TRBV6-5; size: NA; DNA: TGTGCCAGCAGTAGCGGGACAGGGGCTGGTAGCGGCTACACCTTC; CDR3: CASSSGTGAGSGYTF
J: TRBJ1-1; D: NA; V: TRBV6-5; size: NA; DNA: TGTGCCAGCAGTCAGAATTTGAACACTGAAGCTTTCTTT; CDR3: CASSQNLNTEAFF
J: TRBJ2-7; D: NA; V: TRBV3-1/TRBV3-2; size: NA; DNA: TGTGCCAGCAGCGGTCTTCGGTACGAGCAGTACTTC; CDR3: CASSGLRYEQYF
J: TRBJ2-3; D: TRBD2; V: TRBV9; size: NA; DNA: TGTGCCAGCAGCCCCAGGTTCGGGGGGGGAGGCACAGATACGCAGTATTTT; CDR3: CASSPRFGGGGTDTQYF
J: TRBJ2-1; D: TRBD2; V: TRBV5-6; size: once; DNA: TGTGCCAGCAGCTTGGCGGCTAGCGGGAGTAGGTACAATGAGCAGTTCTTC; CDR3: CASSLAASGSRYNEQFF
J: TRBJ2-2; D: NA; V: TRBV7-6; size: NA; DNA: TGTGCCAGCAGCTCGACAATTATGAACACCGGGGAGCTGTTTTTT; CDR3: CASSSTIMNTGELFF
J: TRBJ1-1; D: NA; V: TRBV5-1; size: once; DNA: TGCGCCAGCAGCATCAGGGCCGAGACTGAAGCTTTCTTT; CDR3: CASSIRAETEAFF
J: TRBJ2-5; D: TRBD1; V: TRBV29-1; size: NA; DNA: TGCAGCGTTACCGGGACAGGCCCCCTCCAAGAGACCCAGTACTTC; CDR3: CSVTGTGPLQETQYF
J: TRBJ2-5; D: TRBD2; V: TRBV9; size: NA; DNA: TGTGCCAGCAGCGTAGGGGTCTTTGGGCTAGCGGGTGGGTACCAAGAGACCCAGTACTTC; CDR3: CASSVGVFGLAGGYQETQYF
J: TRBJ1-2; D: NA; V: TRBV6-5; size: NA; DNA: TGTGCCAGCCGCCAGGGACAAATCTATGGCTACACCTTC; CDR3: CASRQGQIYGYTF
J: TRBJ2-1; D: TRBD1; V: TRBV2; size: once; DNA: TGTGCCAGCAGTGGGGGGGACAGGGCGCAGTTCTTC; CDR3: CASSGGDRAQFF